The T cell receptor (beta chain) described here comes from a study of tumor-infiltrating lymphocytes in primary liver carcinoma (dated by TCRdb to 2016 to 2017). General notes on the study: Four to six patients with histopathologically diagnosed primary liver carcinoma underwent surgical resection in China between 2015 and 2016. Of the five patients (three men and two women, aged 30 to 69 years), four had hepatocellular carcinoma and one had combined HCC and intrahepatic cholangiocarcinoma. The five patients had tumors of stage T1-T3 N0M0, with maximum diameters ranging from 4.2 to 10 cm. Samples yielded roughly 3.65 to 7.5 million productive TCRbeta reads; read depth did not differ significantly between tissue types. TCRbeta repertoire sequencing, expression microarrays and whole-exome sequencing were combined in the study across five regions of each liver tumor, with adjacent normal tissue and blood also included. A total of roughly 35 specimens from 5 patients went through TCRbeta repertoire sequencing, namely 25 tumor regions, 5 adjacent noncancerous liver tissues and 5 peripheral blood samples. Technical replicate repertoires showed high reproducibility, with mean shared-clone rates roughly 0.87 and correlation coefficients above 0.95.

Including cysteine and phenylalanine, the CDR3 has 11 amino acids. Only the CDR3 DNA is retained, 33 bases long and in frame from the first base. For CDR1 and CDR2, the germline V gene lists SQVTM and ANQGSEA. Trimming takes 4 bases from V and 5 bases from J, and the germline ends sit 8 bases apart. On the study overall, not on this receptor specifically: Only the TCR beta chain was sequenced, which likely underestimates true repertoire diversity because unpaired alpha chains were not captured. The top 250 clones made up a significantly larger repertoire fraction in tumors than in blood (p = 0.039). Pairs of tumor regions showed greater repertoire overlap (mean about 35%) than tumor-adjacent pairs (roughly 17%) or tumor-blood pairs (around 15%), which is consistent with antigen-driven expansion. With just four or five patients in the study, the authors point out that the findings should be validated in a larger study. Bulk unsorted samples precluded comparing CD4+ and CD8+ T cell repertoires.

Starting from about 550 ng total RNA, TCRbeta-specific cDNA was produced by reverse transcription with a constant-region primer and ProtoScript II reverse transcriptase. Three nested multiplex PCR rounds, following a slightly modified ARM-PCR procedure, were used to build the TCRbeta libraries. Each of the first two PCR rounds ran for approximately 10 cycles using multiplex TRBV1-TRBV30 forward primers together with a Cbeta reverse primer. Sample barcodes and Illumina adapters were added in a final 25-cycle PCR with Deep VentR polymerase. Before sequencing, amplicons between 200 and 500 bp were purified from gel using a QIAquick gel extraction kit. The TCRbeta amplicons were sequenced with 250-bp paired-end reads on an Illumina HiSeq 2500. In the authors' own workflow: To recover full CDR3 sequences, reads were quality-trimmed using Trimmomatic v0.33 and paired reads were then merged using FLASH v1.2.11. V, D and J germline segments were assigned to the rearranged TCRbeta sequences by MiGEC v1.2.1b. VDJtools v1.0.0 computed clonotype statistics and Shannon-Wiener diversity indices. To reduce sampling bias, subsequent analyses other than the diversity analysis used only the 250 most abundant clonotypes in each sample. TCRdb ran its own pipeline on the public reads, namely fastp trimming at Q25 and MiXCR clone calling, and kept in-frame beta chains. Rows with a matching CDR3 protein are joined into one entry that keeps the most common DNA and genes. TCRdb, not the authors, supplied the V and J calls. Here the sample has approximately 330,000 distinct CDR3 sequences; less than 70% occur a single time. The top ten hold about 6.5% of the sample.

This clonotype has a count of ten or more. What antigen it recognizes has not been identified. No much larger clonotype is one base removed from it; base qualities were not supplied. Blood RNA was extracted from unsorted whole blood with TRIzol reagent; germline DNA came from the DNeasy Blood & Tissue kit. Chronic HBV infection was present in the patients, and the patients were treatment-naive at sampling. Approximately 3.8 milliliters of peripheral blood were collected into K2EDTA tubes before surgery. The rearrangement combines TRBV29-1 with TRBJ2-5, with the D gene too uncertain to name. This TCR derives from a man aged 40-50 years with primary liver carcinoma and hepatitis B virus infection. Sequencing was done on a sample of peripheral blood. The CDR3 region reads CSVVAWETQYF. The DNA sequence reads TGCAGCGTTGTTGCTTGGGAGACCCAGTACTTC.